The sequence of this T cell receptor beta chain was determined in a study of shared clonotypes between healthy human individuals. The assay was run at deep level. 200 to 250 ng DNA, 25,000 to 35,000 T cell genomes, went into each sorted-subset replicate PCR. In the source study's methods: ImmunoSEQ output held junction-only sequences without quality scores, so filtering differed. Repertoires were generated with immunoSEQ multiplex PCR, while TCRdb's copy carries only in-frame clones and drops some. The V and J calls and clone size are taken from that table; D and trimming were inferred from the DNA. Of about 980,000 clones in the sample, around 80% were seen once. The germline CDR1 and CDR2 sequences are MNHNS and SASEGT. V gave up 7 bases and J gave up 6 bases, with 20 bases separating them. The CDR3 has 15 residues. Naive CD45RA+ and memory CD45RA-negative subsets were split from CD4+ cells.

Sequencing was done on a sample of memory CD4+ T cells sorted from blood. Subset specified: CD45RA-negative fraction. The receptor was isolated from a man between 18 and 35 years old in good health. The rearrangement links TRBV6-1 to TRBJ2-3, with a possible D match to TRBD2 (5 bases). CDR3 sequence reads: CASTPGFTRADTQYF. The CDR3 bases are TGTGCCAGCACTCCGGGATTTACGCGTGCCGATACGCAGTATTTT.